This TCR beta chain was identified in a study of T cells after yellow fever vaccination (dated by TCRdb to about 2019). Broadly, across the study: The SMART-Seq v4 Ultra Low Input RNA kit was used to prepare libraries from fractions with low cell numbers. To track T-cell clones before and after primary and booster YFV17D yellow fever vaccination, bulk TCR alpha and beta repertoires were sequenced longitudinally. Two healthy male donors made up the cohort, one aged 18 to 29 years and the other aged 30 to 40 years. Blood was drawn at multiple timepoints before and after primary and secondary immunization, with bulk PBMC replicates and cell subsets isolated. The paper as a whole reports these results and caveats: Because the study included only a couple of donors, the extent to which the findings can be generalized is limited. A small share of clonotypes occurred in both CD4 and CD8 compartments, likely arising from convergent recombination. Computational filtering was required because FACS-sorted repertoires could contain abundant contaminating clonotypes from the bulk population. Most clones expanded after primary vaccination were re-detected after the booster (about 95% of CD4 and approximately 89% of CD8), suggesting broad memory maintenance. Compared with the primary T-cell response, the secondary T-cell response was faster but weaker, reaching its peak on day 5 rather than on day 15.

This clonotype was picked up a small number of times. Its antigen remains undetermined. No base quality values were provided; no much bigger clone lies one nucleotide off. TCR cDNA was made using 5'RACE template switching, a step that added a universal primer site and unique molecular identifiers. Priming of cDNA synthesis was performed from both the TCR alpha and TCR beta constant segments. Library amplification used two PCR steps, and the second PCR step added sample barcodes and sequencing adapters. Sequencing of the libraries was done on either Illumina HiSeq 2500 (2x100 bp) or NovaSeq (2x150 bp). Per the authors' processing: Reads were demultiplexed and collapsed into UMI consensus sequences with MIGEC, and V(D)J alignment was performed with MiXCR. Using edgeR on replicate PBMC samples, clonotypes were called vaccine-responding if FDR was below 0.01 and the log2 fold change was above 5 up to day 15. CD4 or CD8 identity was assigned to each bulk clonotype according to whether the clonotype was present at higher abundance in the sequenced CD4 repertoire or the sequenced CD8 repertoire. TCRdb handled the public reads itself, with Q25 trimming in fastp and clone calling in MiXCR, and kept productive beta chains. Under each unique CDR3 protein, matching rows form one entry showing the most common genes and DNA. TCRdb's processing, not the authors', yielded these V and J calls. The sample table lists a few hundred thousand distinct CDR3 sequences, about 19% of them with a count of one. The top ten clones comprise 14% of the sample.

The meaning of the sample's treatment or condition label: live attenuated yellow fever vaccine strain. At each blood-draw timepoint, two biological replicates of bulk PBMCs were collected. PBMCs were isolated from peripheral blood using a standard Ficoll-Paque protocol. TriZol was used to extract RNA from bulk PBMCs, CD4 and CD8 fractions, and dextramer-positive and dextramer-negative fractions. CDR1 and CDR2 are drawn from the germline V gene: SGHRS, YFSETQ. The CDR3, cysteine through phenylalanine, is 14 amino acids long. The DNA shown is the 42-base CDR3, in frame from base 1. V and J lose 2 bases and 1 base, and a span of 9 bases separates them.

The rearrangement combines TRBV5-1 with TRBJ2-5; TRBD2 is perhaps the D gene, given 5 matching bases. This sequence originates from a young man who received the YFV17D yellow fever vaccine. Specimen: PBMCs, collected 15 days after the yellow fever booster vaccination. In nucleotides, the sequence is TGCGCCAGCAGCTTCTCCAGCGGCCAAGAGACCCAGTACTTC. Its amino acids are CASSFSSGQETQYF.